Following are 27 T cell receptor beta chains from one sample sequenced in a study of blood T cell repertoires in COVID-19. Libraries were prepared by immunoSEQ multiplex PCR; TCRdb keeps only in-frame clonotypes and omits some of them. The table lists about 230,000 clones, around 80% of them singletons. Sequenced: peripheral blood. These receptors all stem from a woman aged 25 to 39 with COVID-19, enrolled during active disease.

This clone was recorded only once. The V gene is TRBV9, the J gene TRBJ1-1; 8 bases fit TRBD1. V shed 1 base and J 2 bases; nucleotides not matched to a gene: 1. Germline loops: CDR1 SGDLS, CDR2 YYNGEE. This CDR3 spans 14 amino acids. The DNA for the CDR3 is TGTGCCAGCAGCGTAACAGGGGGAAACACTGAAGCTTTCTTT. It yields the protein CASSVTGGNTEAFF.

The chain joins TRBV3-1 (or the pseudogene TRBV3-2) to TRBJ2-5, with 9 bases matching TRBD2. The CDR3 loop spans 18 amino acids. Germline V gene sequence: CDR1 LGHDT, CDR2 YNNKEL (reference sequence). With 0 bases clipped from V and 1 base from J, the junction kept 9 bases outside the gene matches. CDR3 DNA sequence: TGTGCCAGCAGCCAAGACCCCACATGGCGGGAGGGCCAAGAGACCCAGTACTTC. It translates to CASSQDPTWREGQETQYF.

This chain's CDR3 is CASSETTGADYGYTF. CDR3 nucleotide sequence: TGTGCCAGCAGTGAAACAACAGGGGCGGACTATGGCTACACCTTC. The gene calls are TRBV2 and TRBJ1-2; TRBD1 aligns across 7 bases. The trim removed 2 bases at V and 3 bases at J, leaving 6 bases unmatched. This CDR3 region has 15 residues. CDR1 and CDR2 from the germline V gene are SNHLY and FYNNEI.

The count of this clone is one. V is TRBV19 and J is TRBJ2-2, with 9 bases fitting TRBD1. The junction had 6 bases not matched to a gene; V was cut back by 6 bases and J by 1 base. The CDR3 covers 16 residues. Per germline, CDR1 LNHDA and CDR2 SQIVND (reference sequence). For the CDR3, the DNA is TGTGCCAGTAGCCGGGACAGGGACCTGAACACCGGGGAGCTGTTTTTT. As protein: CASSRDRDLNTGELFF.

This clone was detected once. The chain is built from TRBV3-1 (or the pseudogene TRBV3-2) and TRBJ2-3; 9 bases agree with TRBD2. Germline V gives CDR1 LGHDT, CDR2 YNNKEL (reference sequence). Trimming took 6 bases from V and 9 from J; bases not matched to a gene: 13. The CDR3 sequence is 15 residues long. The CDR3 DNA reads TGTGCCAGCAGAGACTGGGCTAGCGGGACCAGCACGCAGTATTTT. The encoded protein is CASRDWASGTSTQYF.

CDR3 amino acids: CASSLEYGRLNTEAFF. The CDR3 coding sequence is TGTGCCAGCAGCTTAGAATACGGCAGACTTAACACTGAAGCTTTCTTT. This chain joins TRBV7-8 and TRBJ1-1, with D uncertain. This CDR3 has 16 residues. Looked up from germline, CDR1 is SGHVS and CDR2 is FQNEAQ. V was cut by 1 base and J by 2 bases, with 14 bases left in between.

In its sample, this clone was seen once. This chain connects TRBV27 to TRBJ1-1; D is uncertain. CDR3 length: 14 residues. Trimming pared 2 bases from V and 4 bases from J, leaving 11 bases between. Germline CDR1 MNHEY, CDR2 SMNVEV (reference sequence). The CDR3 loop reads CASSLQGGSTEAFF. For the CDR3, the DNA is TGTGCCAGCAGTTTACAAGGCGGATCCACTGAAGCTTTCTTT.

The chain couples TRBV5-1 to TRBJ2-7; 8 nucleotides align to TRBD2. CDR3 length: 14 amino acids. Germline assignment: CDR1 SGHRS and CDR2 YFSETQ. V lost 4 bases to trimming and J lost 4 bases; unmatched junction nucleotides: 7. The CDR3 loop is CASSISGDGYEQYF. CDR3 DNA sequence: TGCGCCAGCAGCATTAGCGGGGATGGGTACGAGCAGTACTTC.

The CDR3 region is CASSQEAAGQVNSPLHF. The DNA for the CDR3 is TGCGCCAGCAGCCAAGAAGCGGCGGGACAGGTGAATTCACCCCTCCACTTT. The chain recombines TRBV4-1 with TRBJ1-6; 8 bases line up with TRBD1. The CDR3 is made up of 17 amino acids. The germline V gene has CDR1 MGHRA and CDR2 YSYEKL. V was clipped by 0 bases and J by 7 bases; unmatched bases: 8.

In its sample, this clone was seen a few times. The chain couples TRBV6-6 to TRBJ2-7; D gene unclear. The CDR3 loop spans 15 amino acids. CDR1 and CDR2 from the germline V gene are MNHNY and SVGAGI (reference sequence). V gave up 2 bases and J gave up 3 bases, with 14 bases separating them. In DNA form, the CDR3 reads TGTGCCAGCAGTTACCTCGACTCCGCTGGCTACGAGCAGTACTTC. The encoded protein is CASSYLDSAGYEQYF.

Written as DNA, the CDR3 is TGTGCCAGCAGGTACGGGGACAGCTACGAGCAGTACTTC. This encodes CASRYGDSYEQYF. The J gene is TRBJ2-7, the V gene TRBV6-5; 7 positions match TRBD1. The junction had 5 bases not matched to a gene; V was cut back by 6 bases and J by 3 bases. Germline CDR1 and CDR2: MNHEY and SVGAGI. This CDR3 region has 13 residues.

The CDR3: CASSPGRGRGETQYF. For the CDR3, the DNA is TGTGCCAGCAGTCCTGGCAGGGGGCGAGGGGAGACCCAGTACTTC. The chain couples TRBV27 to TRBJ2-5; 8 bases are shared with TRBD1. The CDR3 contains 15 residues. The germline CDR1 and CDR2 sequences are MNHEY and SMNVEV (reference sequence). J lost 5 bases, V lost 5 bases, and 10 bases had no gene match.

The rearrangement uses TRBV7-2 and TRBJ1-4; D unresolved. The V end was cut by 5 bases, the J end by 5 bases, with 15 bases between. From germline, CDR1 is SGHTA and CDR2 FQGNSA. This CDR3 spans 15 amino acids. CDR3 in DNA: TGTGCCAGCAGCGCCTCACTCCGCTCGAATGAAAAACTGTTTTTT. This translates into CASSASLRSNEKLFF.

The V call is TRBV5-4, the J call TRBJ1-2; D possibly corresponds to TRBD1 (6 bases). Germline-derived CDR1 and CDR2 are SGHNT and YYREEE (reference sequence). The CDR3 is 14 amino acids. V was pared by 3 bases and J by 6 bases, with 15 bases between. CDR3 sequence: CASSSRTGFDGYTF. The CDR3 nucleotides are TGTGCCAGCAGCTCAAGAACAGGGTTCGATGGCTACACCTTC.

J is TRBJ1-3 and V is TRBV4-3; possibly TRBD1 for D (6 bases). The V end lost 2 bases, the J end lost 2 bases, and 10 bases lay between the germline ends. Germline values: CDR1 LGHNA, CDR2 YSLEER. The CDR3 contains 15 residues. The DNA of the CDR3 is TGCGCCAGCAGCCAACTGGGACATCCTGGAAACACCATATATTTT. Protein product: CASSQLGHPGNTIYF.

V is TRBV29-1 and J is TRBJ2-1; D is uncertain. The CDR3 consists of 15 residues. From germline, CDR1 is SQVTM and CDR2 ANQGSEA. Deletions cut 4 bases from V and 0 bases from J, with 13 bases between. The CDR3 DNA reads as TGCAGCGTTGCCTCTGGAGCCCCCTCCTACAATGAGCAGTTCTTC. Translated, it gives CSVASGAPSYNEQFF.

V and J are TRBV6-7 and TRBJ1-5; a possible D gene is TRBD1 (6 bases). TRBV6-7 is an ORF for which the function is uncertain. This CDR3 contains 18 residues. V was pared by 0 bases and J by 0 bases, with 15 bases between. The CDR3 loop reads CASSYSSKQGHSNQPQHF. CDR3 nucleotide sequence: TGTGCCAGCAGTTACTCGAGTAAACAGGGCCATAGCAATCAGCCCCAGCATTTT.

This chain joins TRBV11-2 and TRBJ1-1; 10 bases map to TRBD1. V gave up 5 bases and J gave up 1 base; unmatched junction bases: 1. The CDR3 spans 14 residues. Germline CDR1 reads SGHAT; CDR2 reads FQNNGV. The CDR3, as DNA: TGTGCCAGCAGCCGACAGGGGGCGAACACTGAAGCTTTCTTT. Protein product: CASSRQGANTEAFF.

The V and J genes are TRBV7-6 and TRBJ2-7; the match to TRBD1 covers 12 bases. CDR1 and CDR2 from the germline V gene are SGHVS and FNYEAQ. J was trimmed by 2 bases and V by 5 bases; bases with no gene match: 7. The CDR3 covers 16 residues. In DNA form, the CDR3 reads TGTGCCAGCAGCCCTCACCGGGACAGGGGGCCCTACGAGCAGTACTTC. Translated: CASSPHRDRGPYEQYF.

V gene TRBV13 combines with J gene TRBJ2-5, with 10 bases lining up with TRBD1. The V gene end was trimmed by 5 bases and the J gene end by 3 bases; junction bases not matched to a gene: 12. The germline gives CDR1 PRHDT, CDR2 FYEKMQ (reference sequence). This CDR3 region has 17 residues. CDR3 nucleotide sequence: TGTGCCAGCAGCCAGCCGGGACAGGGGATATCGGAAGAGACCCAGTACTTC. Its translation: CASSQPGQGISEETQYF. The full variable domain, completed using reference TRBV13 and TRBJ2-5, is AAGVIQSPRHLIKEKRETATLKCYPIPRHDTVYWYQQGPGQDPQFLISFYEKMQSDKGSIPDRFSAQQFSDYHSELNMSSLELGDSALYFCASSQPGQGISEETQYFGPGTRLLVL.

This clone was seen only a few times. The chain employs TRBV11-2 and TRBJ2-4; the match to TRBD2 covers 10 bases. The CDR3 runs to 21 residues. V was clipped by 6 bases and J by 0 bases; unmatched bases: 20. Germline V gene sequence: CDR1 SGHAT, CDR2 FQNNGV. The CDR3 loop is CASSLRDTLAGVGVAKNIQYF. The CDR3 DNA reads TGTGCCAGCAGTTTACGGGACACTCTAGCGGGAGTGGGGGTAGCCAAAAACATTCAGTACTTC.

V gene TRBV29-1 combines with J gene TRBJ1-1; D perhaps matches TRBD1 (5 bases). There are 16 residues in the CDR3. With 3 bases removed from V and 4 bases from J, the gap between germline ends came to 21 bases. CDR1 SQVTM and CDR2 ANQGSEA come from the germline V gene. The CDR3 DNA follows: TGCAGCGTTGATTCAGGGCGGTCTCCGGTTGGCACTGAAGCTTTCTTT. It codes for CSVDSGRSPVGTEAFF.

This clone was counted only a few times. V usage is TRBV7-9 and J usage is TRBJ2-1; D ambiguous. CDR3 size: 14 residues. The germline V gene has CDR1 SEHNR and CDR2 FQNEAQ (reference sequence). Trimming cost V 2 bases and J 8 bases, with 13 bases left between them. The CDR3 sequence is CASSLSMVWYEQFF. The CDR3 region has the DNA TGTGCCAGCAGCTTAAGCATGGTCTGGTATGAGCAGTTCTTC.

The chain employs TRBV4-3 and TRBJ2-2, with a possible D match to TRBD2 (6 bases). This CDR3 spans 16 amino acids. V was shortened by 2 bases and J by 4 bases, with 14 bases between the two germline ends. The germline V gene encodes CDR1 LGHNA and CDR2 YSLEER. CDR3 bases: TGCGCCAGCAGCCAAACCCCGGAGGGCCGCACCGGGGAGCTGTTTTTT. Its translation: CASSQTPEGRTGELFF.

The V and J genes are TRBV4-1 and TRBJ2-2; perhaps TRBD1 as D (5 bases). V was shortened by 4 bases and J by 4 bases, with 16 bases between the two germline ends. In germline, CDR1 is MGHRA, CDR2 YSYEKL. The CDR3 extends over 16 amino acids. CDR3 nucleotide sequence: TGCGCCAGCAGCCCCCATCCTCAGGGTGCCACCGGGGAGCTGTTTTTT. It codes for CASSPHPQGATGELFF.

This chain joins TRBV5-1 and TRBJ1-6, with 8 bases identical to TRBD1. The CDR3 has 16 amino acids. Looked up from germline, CDR1 is SGHRS and CDR2 is YFSETQ. Trimming took 1 base from V and 10 from J; bases not matched to a gene: 10. The CDR3 here is CASSLQAGGSESPLHF. In DNA, the CDR3 is TGCGCCAGCAGCTTGCAGGCAGGGGGCTCAGAGTCACCCCTCCACTTT.

The V call is TRBV29-1, the J call TRBJ2-1; unclear D gene. Germline V gives CDR1 SQVTM, CDR2 ANQGSEA. This CDR3 region has 12 residues. V dropped 5 bases and J dropped 6 bases, with 11 bases sitting between them. The CDR3 nucleotides read TGCAGCGTTCGGCCTAGAGCCAATGAGCAGTTCTTC. It codes for CSVRPRANEQFF.